Below, 27 T cell receptor beta chains from the same sample are listed, as sequenced in a study of CD8+ T cells in alopecia areata. Stated treatment: oral pan-JAK inhibitor, 5-10 mg twice daily. The sequencing template was cDNA reverse transcribed from extracted RNA. TCRdb keeps only in-frame clones here, not all; method: immunoSEQ multiplex PCR. Among some 180,000 clones listed, approximately 55% were seen once. This sample comprised CD8+ T cells sorted from blood, obtained at week 24, from a patient treated with tofacitinib. These TCRs come from a human donor with alopecia areata.

The chain combines TRBV13 with TRBJ1-2; weak D call: TRBD1 (6 bases). The CDR3 is made up of 16 amino acids. V lost 0 bases to trimming and J lost 5 bases, with 16 bases between them. CDR1 and CDR2 (germline): PRHDT, FYEKMQ (reference sequence). This CDR3 reads CASSLGSRGPAYGYTF. CDR3 DNA sequence: TGTGCCAGCAGCTTAGGCTCCCGGGGGCCTGCGTATGGCTACACCTTC.

The chain employs TRBV29-1 and TRBJ2-7; D might be TRBD2 (6 bases). CDR3 size: 15 residues. V dropped 1 base and J dropped 3 bases, with 16 bases sitting between them. Germline V CDR1 and CDR2: SQVTM, ANQGSEA. The CDR3 sequence is CSVEGLGRGLYEQYF. In DNA, the CDR3 is TGCAGCGTTGAAGGCCTGGGGCGGGGACTCTACGAGCAGTACTTC.

This clone showed up just once. V usage is TRBV4-1 and J usage is TRBJ2-1, with D perhaps matching TRBD1 or TRBD2 (5 bases each). This CDR3 region has 16 residues. Germline CDR1 MGHRA, CDR2 YSYEKL. V lost 0 bases and J 10 bases, leaving 19 bases between the germline ends. The CDR3 DNA follows: TGCGCCAGCAGCCAAGAGTTTTCTTCGGCTTGGGGGGAGCAGTTCTTC. Amino acids: CASSQEFSSAWGEQFF.

The genes are TRBV7-6 and TRBJ2-5, with 8 positions matching TRBD1. Germline V lookup: CDR1 SGHVS, CDR2 FNYEAQ. The V and J ends lost 5 bases and 1 base, in that order; junction bases with no gene match: 3. The length of the CDR3 is 14 residues. CDR3 coding DNA: TGTGCCAGCAGCATAGGGACAGGCCAAGAGACCCAGTACTTC. It is translated as CASSIGTGQETQYF.

This chain uses TRBV15 with TRBJ2-2; TRBD1 might be the D (5 bases). V was pared by 1 base and J by 6 bases, with 15 bases between. Germline V gene sequence: CDR1 LNHNV, CDR2 YYDKDF (reference sequence). This CDR3 comprises 16 residues. The CDR3 here is CATSRVGTGVPGELFF. The DNA for the CDR3 is TGTGCCACCAGCAGAGTCGGTACAGGAGTCCCCGGGGAGCTGTTTTTT.

The chain combines TRBV9 with TRBJ1-2, with 9 bases aligning to TRBD1. V was clipped by 0 bases and J by 7 bases; unmatched bases: 7. Germline V lookup: CDR1 SGDLS, CDR2 YYNGEE. The CDR3 totals 15 residues. Here the CDR3 reads CASSVETGGSGGYTF. Here the CDR3 DNA reads TGTGCCAGCAGCGTAGAGACAGGGGGATCTGGTGGCTACACCTTC.

The rearrangement uses TRBV25-1 and TRBJ2-5; 11 nucleotides agree with TRBD1. The CDR3 consists of 15 residues. V gave up 6 bases and J gave up 5 bases; unmatched junction bases: 8. The germline V gene has CDR1 MGHDK and CDR2 SYGVNS. The CDR3 DNA follows: TGTGCCAGCAGGGTCGGGACAGGGGGTGGGGAGACCCAGTACTTC. It codes for CASRVGTGGGETQYF.

The chain is built from TRBV6-5 and TRBJ2-5, with D perhaps TRBD1 (5 bases). This CDR3 is 13 amino acids long. The germline V and J ends were trimmed by 8 bases and 2 bases, with 12 bases remaining between them. Looked up from germline, CDR1 is MNHEY and CDR2 is SVGAGI. The CDR3 DNA is TGTGCCAGCGGTAGGACAAAACAAGAGACCCAGTACTTC. Translated: CASGRTKQETQYF.

The V call is TRBV29-1, the J call TRBJ1-1; the D is unclear. The CDR3 runs 12 residues. Germline loops: CDR1 SQVTM, CDR2 ANQGSEA. The CDR3 bases are TGCACCATCCAGGTAGAGGGCACTGAAGCTTTCTTT. This translates into CTIQVEGTEAFF.

This clone has just one count. The V gene is TRBV7-6, the J gene TRBJ2-1; either TRBD1 or TRBD2 may supply D (6 bases each). The CDR3 length is 15 residues. The V gene's germline CDR1 is SGHVS and CDR2 FNYEAQ. Deletions cut 7 bases from V and 3 bases from J, with 16 bases between. CDR3 amino acids: CASTPPGGGYNEQFF. CDR3 sequence (DNA): TGTGCCAGCACCCCACCCGGAGGGGGCTACAATGAGCAGTTCTTC.

This clone showed up just once. The rearrangement links TRBV27 to TRBJ2-1; maybe TRBD2 (6 bases). Germline V gives CDR1 MNHEY, CDR2 SMNVEV (reference sequence). CDR3 size: 14 residues. V shed 4 bases and J shed 7 bases, with 14 bases lying between them. CDR3 DNA: TGTGCCAGCAGTTATTTAGGGACTGCAAATGAGCAGTTCTTC. Translating gives CASSYLGTANEQFF.

The chain employs TRBV29-1 and TRBJ2-5; 7 bases match TRBD2. The CDR3 consists of 14 residues. CDR1 is SQVTM, CDR2 ANQGSEA, per germline. After removal of 3 bases from V and 2 bases from J, the junction contained 6 bases not matched to a gene. The DNA for the CDR3 is TGCAGCGTTGAGTTCGCGGGGGTGCAAGAGACCCAGTACTTC. This sequence encodes CSVEFAGVQETQYF.

This clone was observed a handful of times. The CDR3 region has the DNA TGTGCCAGCAGCTTGGTGACAGGGGGACAAGAGACCCAGTACTTC. The encoded protein is CASSLVTGGQETQYF. This chain uses TRBV7-9 with TRBJ2-5; 9 bases line up with TRBD1. CDR1 is SEHNR and CDR2 is FQNEAQ in the germline V gene (reference sequence). V shed 3 bases and J 2 bases; nucleotides not matched to a gene: 4. CDR3 size: 15 residues.

This clone showed up just a few times. V gene TRBV29-1 combines with J gene TRBJ2-1; the match to TRBD1 covers 10 bases. The junction had 6 bases not matched to a gene; V was cut back by 7 bases and J by 0 bases. CDR3 length: 15 amino acids. Germline V lookup: CDR1 SQVTM, CDR2 ANQGSEA. CDR3 sequence: CSAGTGASSYNEQFF. CDR3 coding DNA: TGCAGCGCTGGGACAGGGGCCAGCTCCTACAATGAGCAGTTCTTC.

This chain links TRBV11-2 with TRBJ2-1, with 9 nucleotides matching TRBD2. Germline CDR1 and CDR2: SGHAT and FQNNGV. The CDR3 is made up of 17 amino acids. Unmatched junction bases numbered 8, after V lost 5 bases and J lost 0 bases. CDR3: CASSGLAGANSYNEQFF. The CDR3 DNA reads as TGTGCCAGCAGCGGATTAGCGGGGGCTAACTCCTACAATGAGCAGTTCTTC.

This clone was seen only a few times. The V call is TRBV29-1, the J call TRBJ1-1, with 7 bases fitting TRBD1. The CDR3 has 14 residues. J was trimmed by 0 bases and V by 3 bases; bases with no gene match: 4. Germline V gene data show CDR1 as SQVTM and CDR2 as ANQGSEA. CDR3 DNA: TGCAGCGTTGACCTACAGGGGCTGAACACTGAAGCTTTCTTT. Translating gives CSVDLQGLNTEAFF.

The chain employs TRBV5-6 and TRBJ1-1, with 8 bases matching TRBD1. With V trimmed by 0 bases and J by 11 bases, 9 bases remained unmatched. The CDR3 length is 14 residues. Germline V lookup: CDR1 SGHDT, CDR2 YYEEEE. CDR3 region: CASSLEDRERHAFF. In DNA form, the CDR3 reads TGTGCCAGCAGCTTGGAGGACAGGGAGAGGCATGCTTTCTTT.

CDR3 residues: CASSQDQAKNIQYF. DNA of the CDR3: TGCGCCAGCAGCCAAGACCAAGCCAAAAACATTCAGTACTTC. This sequence joins TRBV4-3 and TRBJ2-4; D is undetermined. Germline loops: CDR1 LGHNA, CDR2 YSLEER. This CDR3 has 14 residues. V gave up 0 bases and J gave up 0 bases, with 3 bases separating them.

J is TRBJ1-5 and V is TRBV9; no firm D call. Germline V gene lookup returns CDR1 SGDLS and CDR2 YYNGEE. V lost 0 bases, J lost 3 bases, and 4 bases lay in between. The CDR3 runs 13 residues. Here the CDR3 DNA reads TGTGCCAGCAGCGTAGATAACAATCAGCCCCAGCATTTT. It translates to CASSVDNNQPQHF.

This chain uses TRBV7-6 with TRBJ2-5, with no clear D. There are 14 residues in the CDR3. CDR1 and CDR2 (germline): SGHVS, FNYEAQ. Trimming removed 1 base at V and 2 bases at J, with 8 bases between. The CDR3 DNA is TGTGCCAGCAGCTTAGACAGAATACAAGAGACCCAGTACTTC. It specifies CASSLDRIQETQYF. Full variable domain (rest looked up from reference TRBV7-6 and TRBJ2-5): GAGVSQSPRYKVTKRGQDVALRCDPISGHVSLYWYRQALGQGPEFLTYFNYEAQQDKSGLPNDRFSAERPEGSISTLTIQRTEQRDSAMYRCASSLDRIQETQYFGPGTRLLVL.

The V and J genes are TRBV6-6 and TRBJ2-3; no reliable D call. This CDR3 is built from 12 residues. V was cut by 2 bases and J by 4 bases, with 4 bases left in between. In germline, CDR1 is MNHNY, CDR2 SVGAGI (reference sequence). As DNA, the CDR3 is TGTGCCAGCAGTTACGGTTCAGATACGCAGTATTTT. Amino acids: CASSYGSDTQYF.

The chain employs TRBV27 and TRBJ1-2; 8 nucleotides align to TRBD1. The CDR3 length is 13 residues. The trim removed 4 bases at V and 8 bases at J, leaving 6 bases unmatched. The germline V gene has CDR1 MNHEY and CDR2 SMNVEV (reference sequence). The CDR3 DNA follows: TGTGCCAGCAGTTCCCGGACAGGGCAGGGCTACACCTTC. Encoded protein: CASSSRTGQGYTF.

This clone was detected only a few times. V gene TRBV10-3 combines with J gene TRBJ2-2, with 7 bases identical to TRBD2. V lost 2 bases to trimming and J lost 6 bases; unmatched junction nucleotides: 3. The CDR3 spans 14 residues. Germline-derived CDR1 and CDR2 are ENHRY and SYGVKD. In nucleotides, the CDR3 is TGTGCCATCAGTGAGGCGGGGGACGCCGGGGAGCTGTTTTTT. Translated, it gives CAISEAGDAGELFF.

This clone was counted only a few times. The chain joins TRBV29-1 to TRBJ2-2, with 11 bases lining up with TRBD2. The CDR3 extends over 14 amino acids. Germline assignment: CDR1 SQVTM and CDR2 ANQGSEA. V lost 5 bases to trimming and J lost 4 bases; unmatched junction nucleotides: 3. The CDR3 loop reads CSVRLAGSTGELFF. CDR3 in DNA: TGCAGCGTTCGACTAGCGGGGAGCACCGGGGAGCTGTTTTTT.

This chain joins TRBV11-2 and TRBJ2-7, with TRBD2 matching 8 bases. Per the germline V gene, CDR1 is SGHAT and CDR2 is FQNNGV. The V gene end was trimmed by 1 base and the J gene end by 6 bases; junction bases not matched to a gene: 8. CDR3 length: 15 residues. Written as DNA, the CDR3 is TGTGCCAGCAGCTTAGCACCCGGGACTAGAGCCGAGCAGTACTTC. The encoded protein is CASSLAPGTRAEQYF.

This clone was seen only a few times. The chain couples TRBV15 to TRBJ2-7, with D tentatively TRBD1 (5 bases). Per germline, CDR1 LNHNV and CDR2 YYDKDF (reference sequence). Trimming took 2 bases from V and 3 from J, leaving 11 bases between them. CDR3 length equals 14 residues. The CDR3 DNA reads as TGTGCCACCAGCAGATCCGAACAGGACTACGAGCAGTACTTC. Amino acid sequence: CATSRSEQDYEQYF.

This chain connects TRBV27 to TRBJ1-6; D perhaps matches TRBD1 (6 bases). V was cut by 6 bases and J by 8 bases, with 11 bases left in between. The CDR3 has 13 amino acids. Germline lookup yields CDR1 MNHEY and CDR2 SMNVEV (reference sequence). CDR3 in amino acids: CASSGGLDSPLHF. The CDR3 coding sequence is TGTGCCAGCAGCGGGGGGCTGGATTCACCCCTCCACTTT.